The 8 T cell receptor beta chains below all came from one sample that was sequenced in a study of T cells after yellow fever vaccination. TCRdb passed the 5' RACE reads through MiXCR, listing each CDR3 protein once. The sample has more than 350,000 distinct CDR3 sequences, 9.5% to 13% seen once; the top ten hold roughly 18%. This specimen was PBMCs, taken on the day of the first yellow fever vaccination. The origin of the receptors is a man between 18 and 35 years old who received the YFV17D yellow fever vaccine.

V and J are TRBV6-1 and TRBJ2-1; a weak D match, TRBD2 (7 bases). The CDR3 loop spans 14 amino acids. The V and J ends lost 8 bases and 10 bases respectively, with 21 bases between them. The V gene's germline CDR1 is MNHNS and CDR2 SASEGT. CDR3 DNA sequence: TGTGCCAGCGGGAAGGGGGGGTACCTTGGAGAGCAGTTCTTC. It codes for CASGKGGYLGEQFF.

This rearrangement joins TRBV9 to TRBJ2-3, with D perhaps TRBD2 (5 bases). Germline V gene lookup returns CDR1 SGDLS and CDR2 YYNGEE. Trimming cost V 3 bases and J 2 bases, with 13 bases left between them. The CDR3 runs 15 residues. CDR3 DNA: TGTGCCAGCAGCGGCCCTGACTACTTCACAGATACGCAGTATTTT. It codes for CASSGPDYFTDTQYF.

This clonotype was counted between two and nine times. V is TRBV6-2 or TRBV6-3 and J is TRBJ2-7, with TRBD1 matching over 8 bases. With V trimmed by 8 bases and J by 6 bases, 6 bases remained unmatched. Per the germline V gene, CDR1 is MNHEY and CDR2 is SVGEGT. This CDR3 has 12 residues. CDR3 DNA sequence: TGTGCCAGCGGAAAAACAGGGGGCGAGCAGTACGTC. It codes for CASGKTGGEQYV.

J is TRBJ2-7 and V is TRBV15, with TRBD1 as a possible D gene (5 bases). The CDR3 is 12 residues long. Germline assignment: CDR1 LNHNV and CDR2 YYDKDF (reference sequence). V was cut by 5 bases and J by 6 bases, with 11 bases left in between. In DNA, the CDR3 is TGTGCCACCAGCCTAGACAGAGCCGAGCAGTACTTC. It is translated as CATSLDRAEQYF.

The J gene is TRBJ1-1, the V gene TRBV7-9; possibly TRBD1 for D (5 bases). Trimming took off 2 bases at V and 4 bases at J, with 11 bases between the two ends. CDR1 and CDR2 from the germline V gene are SEHNR and FQNEAQ (reference sequence). CDR3 length: 14 amino acids. CDR3 loop: CASSLSGSRTEAFF. CDR3 in DNA: TGTGCCAGCAGCTTATCAGGGTCGCGCACTGAAGCTTTCTTT.

The sample holds many counts of this clonotype. The rearrangement joins TRBV7-2 to TRBJ2-7; D may be TRBD2 (6 bases). This CDR3 region has 14 residues. V was pared by 3 bases and J by 3 bases, with 12 bases between. Germline assignment: CDR1 SGHTA and CDR2 FQGNSA. The CDR3 protein is CASSFLAVGYEQYF. The CDR3 DNA sequence: TGTGCCAGCAGCTTTTTAGCGGTGGGCTACGAGCAGTACTTC.

The chain recombines TRBV11-2 with TRBJ2-7; TRBD1 matches at 7 bases. Germline CDR1 reads SGHAT; CDR2 reads FQNNGV. This CDR3 is 13 amino acids long. Trimming removed 5 bases from V and 7 bases from J; junction bases left unmatched: 8. DNA for the CDR3: TGTGCCAGCAGCCCCCCCGGCAGGGGGGAGCAGTACTTC. It is translated as CASSPPGRGEQYF. The complete variable domain, with remaining parts taken from reference TRBV11-2 and TRBJ2-7, reads EAGVAQSPRYKIIEKRQSVAFWCNPISGHATLYWYQQILGQGPKLLIQFQNNGVVDDSQLPKDRFSAERLKGVDSTLKIQPAKLEDSAVYLCASSPPGRGEQYFGPGTRLTVT.

This CDR3 is CASSSLDRFSTDTQYF. In DNA, the CDR3 is TGTGCCAGCAGCTCACTGGACAGATTTAGCACAGATACGCAGTATTTT. The rearrangement joins TRBV7-8 to TRBJ2-3; possible D gene TRBD1, 6 bases. Germline V CDR1 and CDR2: SGHVS, FQNEAQ. The CDR3 has 16 amino acids. The ends were cut back, 4 bases at V and 0 bases at J, with 14 bases in the middle.